These 2 T cell receptor beta chains were sequenced from one sample in a study of CD4 T cells in relation to SARS-CoV-2 and coronaviruses. Assay used: immunoSEQ multiplex PCR; TCRdb lists only in-frame clones, some missing. The table records around 31,000 clones, over 60% of them present only once. These receptors' antigens are unknown. Sequencing used memory CD4+ T cells from PBMCs, cultured in vitro. The source of these receptors is an adult with COVID-19.

The chain has TRBV5-5 and TRBJ2-2; D might be TRBD2 (7 bases). There are 17 residues in the CDR3. Germline-derived CDR1 and CDR2 are SGHKS and YYEKEE (reference sequence). V lost 0 bases and J 5 bases, leaving 17 bases between the germline ends. The CDR3 nucleotides are TGTGCCAGCAGCTTGGTGGGGGGCGGGAGATATACCGGGGAGCTGTTTTTT. Translating it yields CASSLVGGGRYTGELFF.

This clone was seen only once. The rearrangement links TRBV7-9 to TRBJ2-3, with 14 bases identical to TRBD2. The V segment lost 7 bases and the J segment 5 bases; nucleotides outside the gene matches: 8. Germline values: CDR1 SEHNR, CDR2 FQNEAQ (reference sequence). The CDR3 runs to 16 residues. CDR3 in amino acids: CASNVGLAGVKDTQYF. The CDR3, as DNA: TGTGCCAGCAACGTGGGACTAGCGGGAGTAAAAGATACGCAGTATTTT. The full variable domain, with the rest looked up from reference TRBV7-9 and TRBJ2-3, is DTGVSQNPRHKITKRGQNVTFRCDPISEHNRLYWYRQTLGQGPEFLTYFQNEAQLEKSRLLSDRFSAERPKGSFSTLEIQRTEQGDSAMYLCASNVGLAGVKDTQYFGPGTRLTVL.